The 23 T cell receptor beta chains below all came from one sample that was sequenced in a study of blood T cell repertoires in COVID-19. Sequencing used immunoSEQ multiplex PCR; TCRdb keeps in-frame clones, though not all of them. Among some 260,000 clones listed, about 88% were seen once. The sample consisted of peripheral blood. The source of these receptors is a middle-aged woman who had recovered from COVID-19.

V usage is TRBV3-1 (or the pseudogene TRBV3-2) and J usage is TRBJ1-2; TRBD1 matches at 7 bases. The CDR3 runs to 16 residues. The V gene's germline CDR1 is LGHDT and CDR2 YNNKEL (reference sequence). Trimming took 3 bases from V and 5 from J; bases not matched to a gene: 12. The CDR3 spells CASSQGDRASSYGYTF. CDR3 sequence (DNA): TGTGCCAGCAGCCAGGGTGACAGGGCCTCCTCTTATGGCTACACCTTC.

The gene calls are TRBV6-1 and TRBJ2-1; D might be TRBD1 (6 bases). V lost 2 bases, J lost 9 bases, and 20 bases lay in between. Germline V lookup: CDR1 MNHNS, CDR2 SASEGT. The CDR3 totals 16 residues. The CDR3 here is CASSESPGAEGSEQFF. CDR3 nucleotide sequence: TGTGCCAGCAGTGAATCCCCAGGGGCCGAAGGCAGTGAGCAGTTCTTC.

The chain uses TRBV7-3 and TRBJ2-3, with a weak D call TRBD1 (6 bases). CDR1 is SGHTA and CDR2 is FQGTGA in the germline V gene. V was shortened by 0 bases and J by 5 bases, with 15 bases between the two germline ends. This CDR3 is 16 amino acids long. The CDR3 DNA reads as TGTGCCAGCAGCTTAACGGGGGCCGCCTCCCAAGATACGCAGTATTTT. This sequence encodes CASSLTGAASQDTQYF.

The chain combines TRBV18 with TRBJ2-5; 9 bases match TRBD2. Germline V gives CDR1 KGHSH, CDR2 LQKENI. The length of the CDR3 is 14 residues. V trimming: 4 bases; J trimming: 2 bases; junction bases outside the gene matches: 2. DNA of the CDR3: TGTGCCAGCTCACAAACTAGCGGGCAAGAGACCCAGTACTTC. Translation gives CASSQTSGQETQYF.

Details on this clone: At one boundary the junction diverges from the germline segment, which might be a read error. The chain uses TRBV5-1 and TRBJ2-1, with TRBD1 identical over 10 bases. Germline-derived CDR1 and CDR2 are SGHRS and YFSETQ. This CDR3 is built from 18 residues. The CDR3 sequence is CASSPGTGVLASNNEQFF. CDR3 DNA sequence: TGCGCCAGCAGCCCTGGGACAGGGGTCCTAGCCTCCAACAATGAGCAGTTCTTC.

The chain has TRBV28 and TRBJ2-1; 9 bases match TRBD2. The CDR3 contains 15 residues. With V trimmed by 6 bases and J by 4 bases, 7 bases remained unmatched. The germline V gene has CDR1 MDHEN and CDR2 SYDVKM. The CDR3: CASSLVAGEYNEQFF. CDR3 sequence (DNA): TGTGCCAGCAGCCTAGTAGCGGGGGAGTACAATGAGCAGTTCTTC.

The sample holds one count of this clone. CDR3 DNA: TGTGCCAGCAGCCCCTCGCAGCGGGCAGACTATGGCTACACCTTC. Translating it yields CASSPSQRADYGYTF. The genes are TRBV6-6 and TRBJ1-2; D gene unclear. Trimming shortened V by 6 bases and J by 3 bases, and 17 bases separated the two germline ends. The CDR3 loop spans 15 amino acids. Germline V gene lookup returns CDR1 MNHNY and CDR2 SVGAGI (reference sequence).

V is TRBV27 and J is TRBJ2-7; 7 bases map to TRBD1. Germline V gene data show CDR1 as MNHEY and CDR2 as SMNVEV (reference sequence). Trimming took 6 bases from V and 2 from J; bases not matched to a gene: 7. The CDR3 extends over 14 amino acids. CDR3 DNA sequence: TGTGCCAGCAGGAACCCGGGACAGACCTACGAGCAGTACTTC. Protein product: CASRNPGQTYEQYF.

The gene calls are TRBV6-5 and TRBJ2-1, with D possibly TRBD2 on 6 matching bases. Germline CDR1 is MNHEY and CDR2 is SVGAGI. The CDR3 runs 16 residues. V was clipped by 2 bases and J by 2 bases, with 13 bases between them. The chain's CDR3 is CASSYALAEPYNEQFF. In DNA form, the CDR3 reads TGTGCCAGCAGTTACGCCTTAGCGGAACCCTACAATGAGCAGTTCTTC.

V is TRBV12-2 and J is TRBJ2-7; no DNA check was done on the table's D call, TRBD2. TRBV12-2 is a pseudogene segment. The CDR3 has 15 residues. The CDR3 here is CASRPRTPVRREQYF. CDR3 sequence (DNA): TGTGCAAGTCGCCCCCGGACTCCAGTGAGGCGAGAGCAGTACTTC.

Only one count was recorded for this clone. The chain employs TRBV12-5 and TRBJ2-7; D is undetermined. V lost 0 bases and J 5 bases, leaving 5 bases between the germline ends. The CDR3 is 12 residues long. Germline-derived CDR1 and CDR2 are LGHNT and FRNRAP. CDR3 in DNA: TGTGCTAGTGGTTTGGTAGGAGACGAGCAGTACTTC. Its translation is CASGLVGDEQYF.

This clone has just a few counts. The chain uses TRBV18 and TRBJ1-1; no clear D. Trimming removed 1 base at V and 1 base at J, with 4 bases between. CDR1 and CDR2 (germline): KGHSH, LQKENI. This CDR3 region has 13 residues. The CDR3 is CASSPRQNTEAFF. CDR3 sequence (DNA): TGTGCCAGCTCACCACGACAGAACACTGAAGCTTTCTTT.

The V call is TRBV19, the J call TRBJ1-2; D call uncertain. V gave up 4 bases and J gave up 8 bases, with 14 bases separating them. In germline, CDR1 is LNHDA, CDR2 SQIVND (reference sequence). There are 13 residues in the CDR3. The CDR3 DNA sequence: TGTGCCAGTAGTAAAGGCCGCCAGCGGGGCTACACCTTC. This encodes CASSKGRQRGYTF. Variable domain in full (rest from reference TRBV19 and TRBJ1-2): DGGITQSPKYLFRKEGQNVTLSCEQNLNHDAMYWYRQDPGQGLRLIYYSQIVNDFQKGDIAEGYSVSREKKESFPLTVTSAQKNPTAFYLCASSKGRQRGYTFGSGTRLTVV.

CDR3 residues: CASSLPLGQGADYGYTF. As DNA, the CDR3 is TGTGCCAGCAGCTTGCCGTTGGGACAGGGGGCTGACTATGGCTACACCTTC. The V gene is TRBV5-4, the J gene TRBJ1-2; TRBD1 matches 12 bases. The CDR3 is 17 residues long. Germline lookup yields CDR1 SGHNT and CDR2 YYREEE (reference sequence). J gave up 3 bases and V 1 base, and 7 bases lay outside the gene matches.

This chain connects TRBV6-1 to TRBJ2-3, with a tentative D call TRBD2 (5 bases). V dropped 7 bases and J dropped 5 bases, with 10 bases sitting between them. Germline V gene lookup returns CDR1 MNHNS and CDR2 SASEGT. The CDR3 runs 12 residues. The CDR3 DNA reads TGTGCCAGCACGGCAAGCGGAGATACGCAGTATTTT. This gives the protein CASTASGDTQYF.

The CDR3 nucleotides read TGTGCCAGCAGCCAATTTCGAGGAAGAAAAGAGACCCAGTACTTC. This codes for CASSQFRGRKETQYF. V is TRBV3-1 (or the pseudogene TRBV3-2) and J is TRBJ2-5; D uncertain. CDR3 size: 15 residues. Germline V CDR1 and CDR2: LGHDT, YNNKEL (reference sequence). The V end lost 2 bases, the J end lost 3 bases, and 13 bases lay between the germline ends.

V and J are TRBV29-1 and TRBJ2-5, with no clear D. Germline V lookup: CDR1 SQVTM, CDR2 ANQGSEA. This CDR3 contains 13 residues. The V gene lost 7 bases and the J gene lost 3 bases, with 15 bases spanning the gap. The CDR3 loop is CSATRGQKETQYF. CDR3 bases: TGCAGCGCGACCCGAGGCCAAAAAGAGACCCAGTACTTC.

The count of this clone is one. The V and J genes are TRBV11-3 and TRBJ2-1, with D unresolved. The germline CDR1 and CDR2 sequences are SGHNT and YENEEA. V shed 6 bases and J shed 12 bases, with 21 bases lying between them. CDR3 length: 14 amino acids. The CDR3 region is CASSLTKLPTGQFF. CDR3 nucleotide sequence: TGTGCCAGCAGTTTAACTAAGTTACCTACCGGGCAGTTCTTC.

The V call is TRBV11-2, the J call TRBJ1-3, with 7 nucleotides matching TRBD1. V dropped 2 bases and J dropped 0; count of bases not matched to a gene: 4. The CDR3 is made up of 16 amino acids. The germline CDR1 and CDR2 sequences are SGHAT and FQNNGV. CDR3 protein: CASSLPGQSSGNTIYF. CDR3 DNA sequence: TGTGCCAGCAGCTTACCGGGACAGAGCTCTGGAAACACCATATATTTT.

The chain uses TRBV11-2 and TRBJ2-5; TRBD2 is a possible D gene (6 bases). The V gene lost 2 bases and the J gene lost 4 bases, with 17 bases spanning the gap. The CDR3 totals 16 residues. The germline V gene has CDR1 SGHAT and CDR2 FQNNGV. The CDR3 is CASSLTRGGGSETQYF. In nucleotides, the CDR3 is TGTGCCAGCAGCTTAACCCGGGGTGGAGGGTCAGAGACCCAGTACTTC. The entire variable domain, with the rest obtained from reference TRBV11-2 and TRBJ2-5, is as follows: EAGVAQSPRYKIIEKRQSVAFWCNPISGHATLYWYQQILGQGPKLLIQFQNNGVVDDSQLPKDRFSAERLKGVDSTLKIQPAKLEDSAVYLCASSLTRGGGSETQYFGPGTRLLVL.

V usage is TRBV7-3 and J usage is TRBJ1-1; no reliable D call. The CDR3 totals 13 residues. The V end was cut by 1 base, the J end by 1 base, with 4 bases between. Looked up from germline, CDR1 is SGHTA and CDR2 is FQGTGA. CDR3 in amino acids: CASSLNGNTEAFF. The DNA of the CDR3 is TGTGCCAGCAGCTTAAACGGGAACACTGAAGCTTTCTTT. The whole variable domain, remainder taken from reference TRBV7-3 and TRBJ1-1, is GAGVSQTPSNKVTEKGKYVELRCDPISGHTALYWYRQSLGQGPEFLIYFQGTGAADDSGLPNDRFFAVRPEGSVSTLKIQRTERGDSAVYLCASSLNGNTEAFFGQGTRLTVV.

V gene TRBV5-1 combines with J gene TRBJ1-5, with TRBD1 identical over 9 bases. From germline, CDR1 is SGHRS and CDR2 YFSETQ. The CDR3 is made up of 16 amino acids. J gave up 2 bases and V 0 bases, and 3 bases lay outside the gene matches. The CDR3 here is CASSLGDRVGNQPQHF. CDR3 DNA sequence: TGCGCCAGCAGCTTGGGGGACAGGGTAGGCAATCAGCCCCAGCATTTT.

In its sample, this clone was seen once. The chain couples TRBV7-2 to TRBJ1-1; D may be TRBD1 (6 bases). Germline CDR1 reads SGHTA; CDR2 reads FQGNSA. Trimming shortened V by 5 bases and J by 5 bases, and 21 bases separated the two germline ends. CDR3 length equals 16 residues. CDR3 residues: CASSPVRAGDGTEAFF. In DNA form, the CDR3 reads TGTGCCAGCAGCCCCGTCCGGGCAGGGGATGGGACTGAAGCTTTCTTT.